What follows are 5 T cell receptor beta chains derived from one specimen sequenced in a study of regulatory T cells in long-lasting Graves disease. As to time point: persistent/refractory GD, antithyroid drugs over 5 years with positive TRAb. With RNA extracted from PBMCs as input, the TCR library was made. Relying on iRepertoire HTBI primers and Arm-PCR of CDR3 regions, the team built TCR beta libraries. TCRdb analysed the multiplex PCR reads with MiXCR anew, one entry per CDR3 protein. The sample has 600,000 to 800,000 distinct CDR3 sequences, roughly 30% seen once. The input for sequencing was peripheral blood mononuclear cells (PBMCs), taken when the disease was refractory, from a patient treated with antithyroid drugs. These receptors all stem from a female donor with Graves disease.

The V call is TRBV7-2, the J call TRBJ1-5, with 9 bases identical to TRBD1. The CDR3 spans 15 residues. The V gene end was trimmed by 4 bases and the J gene end by 9 bases; junction bases not matched to a gene: 10. Looked up from germline, CDR1 is SGHTA and CDR2 is FQGNSA. CDR3 DNA sequence: TGTGCCAGCAGCTCCGAAGGGACAGGGATTAGGCCCCAGCATTTT. Protein: CASSSEGTGIRPQHF. The full variable domain, rest sourced from reference TRBV7-2 and TRBJ1-5, is GAGVSQSPSNKVTEKGKDVELRCDPISGHTALYWYRQSLGQGLEFLIYFQGNSAPDKSGLPSDRFSAERTGGSVSTLTIQRTQQEDSAVYLCASSSEGTGIRPQHFGDGTRLSIL.

This sequence joins TRBV2 and TRBJ1-4; D gene unclear. CDR3 length equals 14 residues. The germline CDR1 and CDR2 sequences are SNHLY and FYNNEI. Trimming removed 8 bases at V and 4 bases at J, with 14 bases between. CDR3 in amino acids: CASVELGYNEKLFF. CDR3 DNA sequence: TGTGCCAGCGTCGAGTTGGGGTATAATGAAAAACTGTTTTTT.

In regard to this clonotype: The CDR3 does not close with the conserved phenylalanine or tryptophan, likely indicating a read error. This rearrangement joins TRBV2 to TRBJ1-1; D is ambiguous. Trimming removed 9 bases from V and 1 base from J, with 3 bases in between. The CDR3 loop spans 10 amino acids. CDR1 is SNHLY, CDR2 FYNNEI, per germline. The CDR3 coding sequence is TGTGCCAGTCGGAACACTGAAGCTTTCCTT. Translating it yields CASRNTEAFL.

This clonotype was counted a few times. The rearrangement links TRBV30 to TRBJ2-7, with no clear D. CDR1 and CDR2 from the germline V gene are GTSNPN and SVGIG (reference sequence). The CDR3 loop spans 12 amino acids. The V end was cut by 1 base, the J end by 2 bases, with 6 bases between. Here the CDR3 reads CAWSGGAYEQYF. CDR3 DNA: TGTGCCTGGAGTGGCGGCGCCTACGAGCAGTACTTC.

This clonotype was seen only a few times. The rearrangement links TRBV13 to TRBJ1-5, with TRBD1 matching over 9 bases. The V gene end was trimmed by 5 bases and the J gene end by 2 bases; junction bases not matched to a gene: 10. This CDR3 has 17 residues. Germline V gives CDR1 PRHDT, CDR2 FYEKMQ (reference sequence). The CDR3: CASSLRRDRVGNQPQHF. CDR3 bases: TGTGCCAGCAGCCTCAGACGGGACAGGGTGGGCAATCAGCCCCAGCATTTT.